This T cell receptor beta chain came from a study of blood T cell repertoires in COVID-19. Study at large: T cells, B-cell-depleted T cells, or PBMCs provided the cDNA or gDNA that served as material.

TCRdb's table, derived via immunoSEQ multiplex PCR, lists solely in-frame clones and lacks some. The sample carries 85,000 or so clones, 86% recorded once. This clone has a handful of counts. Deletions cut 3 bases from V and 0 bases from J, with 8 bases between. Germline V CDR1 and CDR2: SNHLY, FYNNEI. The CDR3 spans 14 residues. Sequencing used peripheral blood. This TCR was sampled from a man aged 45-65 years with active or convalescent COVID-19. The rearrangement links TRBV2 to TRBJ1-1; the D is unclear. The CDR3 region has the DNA TGTGCCAGCAGTGAGACTACAATGAACACTGAAGCTTTCTTT. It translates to CASSETTMNTEAFF.